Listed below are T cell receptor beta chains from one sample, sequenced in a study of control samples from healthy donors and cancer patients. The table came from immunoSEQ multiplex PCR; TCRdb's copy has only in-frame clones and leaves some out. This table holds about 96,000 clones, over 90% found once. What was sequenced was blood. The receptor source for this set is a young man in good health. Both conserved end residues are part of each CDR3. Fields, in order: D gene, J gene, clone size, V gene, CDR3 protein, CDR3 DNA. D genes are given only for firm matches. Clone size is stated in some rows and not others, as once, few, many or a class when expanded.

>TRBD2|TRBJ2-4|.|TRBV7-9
CATTLSGGKNIQYF
TGTGCCACCACCCTATCGGGGGGCAAAAACATTCAGTACTTC
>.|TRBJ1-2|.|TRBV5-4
CASSLPWTAGGYTF
TGTGCCAGCAGCTTACCTTGGACAGCAGGGGGCTACACCTTC
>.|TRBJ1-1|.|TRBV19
CASGPARGLNTEAFF
TGTGCCAGTGGCCCGGCGAGGGGCCTGAACACTGAAGCTTTCTTT
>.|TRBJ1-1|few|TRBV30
CAWSPGGTSTEAFF
TGTGCCTGGAGCCCTGGGGGTACGAGCACTGAAGCTTTCTTT
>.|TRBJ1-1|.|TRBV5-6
CASSPRGGANTEAFF
TGTGCCAGCAGCCCTCGGGGGGGGGCCAACACTGAAGCTTTCTTT
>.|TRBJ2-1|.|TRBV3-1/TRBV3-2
CASSSRGGGYNEQFF
TGTGCCAGCAGCTCAAGAGGTGGCGGTTACAATGAGCAGTTCTTC
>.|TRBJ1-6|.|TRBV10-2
CASFGAYNSPLHF
TGCGCCAGCTTTGGGGCCTATAATTCACCCCTCCACTTT
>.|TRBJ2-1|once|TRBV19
CASSRGSYNEQFF
TGTGCCAGTAGTCGGGGGTCCTACAATGAGCAGTTCTTC
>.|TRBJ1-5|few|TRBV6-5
CASSYPDREPQPQHF
TGTGCCAGCAGTTACCCGGACAGAGAGCCCCAGCCCCAGCATTTT
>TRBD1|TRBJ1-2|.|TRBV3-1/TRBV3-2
CASSQAGQGSGYTF
TGTGCCAGCAGCCAAGCCGGACAGGGCAGTGGCTACACCTTC
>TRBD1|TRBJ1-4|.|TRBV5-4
CASSSGTGLTANEKLFF
TGTGCCAGCAGCTCCGGGACAGGGTTGACGGCTAATGAAAAACTGTTTTTT
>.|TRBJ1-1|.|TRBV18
CASSRGTGNTEAFF
TGTGCCAGCTCACGAGGGACTGGGAACACTGAAGCTTTCTTT
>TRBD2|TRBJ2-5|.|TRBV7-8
CASSYGTTQYQETQYF
TGTGCCAGCAGCTACGGGACTACCCAGTACCAAGAGACCCAGTACTTC
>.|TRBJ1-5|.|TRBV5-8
CASSLARDGFNQPQHF
TGTGCCAGCAGCTTGGCCCGGGACGGATTCAATCAGCCCCAGCATTTT
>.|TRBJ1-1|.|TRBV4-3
CASSQSLGLQSEAFF
TGCGCCAGCAGCCAATCTCTGGGGTTGCAGTCTGAAGCTTTCTTT
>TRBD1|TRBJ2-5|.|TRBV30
CAWSTFTGVGQETQYF
TGTGCCTGGAGTACATTCACAGGGGTAGGGCAAGAGACCCAGTACTTC
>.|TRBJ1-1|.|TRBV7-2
CASSLGSELGAFF
TGTGCCAGCAGCTTAGGAAGCGAACTCGGAGCTTTCTTT
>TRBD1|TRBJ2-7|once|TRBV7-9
CASSSGQGVDEQYF
TGTGCCAGCAGCTCGGGACAGGGGGTGGACGAGCAGTACTTC
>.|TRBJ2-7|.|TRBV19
CASSRWESSYEQYF
TGTGCCAGTAGTAGGTGGGAGTCGTCCTACGAGCAGTACTTC
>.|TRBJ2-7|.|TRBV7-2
CASSLGQDYEQYF
TGTGCCAGCAGCTTAGGGCAGGACTACGAGCAGTACTTC
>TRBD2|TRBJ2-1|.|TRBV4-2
CASSQEVAAGGYNEQFF
TGTGCCAGCAGCCAAGAAGTAGCAGCGGGGGGTTACAATGAGCAGTTCTTC
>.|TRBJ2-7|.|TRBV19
CASSMGRTVSSYEQYF
TGTGCCAGTAGTATGGGGAGGACAGTGAGCTCCTACGAGCAGTACTTC
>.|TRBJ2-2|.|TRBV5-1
CASSPDGETNTGELFF
TGCGCCAGCAGCCCGGACGGGGAGACGAACACCGGGGAGCTGTTTTTT
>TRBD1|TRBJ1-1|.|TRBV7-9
CASSLAGQGESSEAFF
TGTGCCAGCAGCTTAGCCGGACAGGGGGAATCTAGTGAAGCTTTCTTT
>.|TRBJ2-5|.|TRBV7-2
CASSPWETQYF
TGTGCCAGCAGCCCCTGGGAGACCCAGTACTTC
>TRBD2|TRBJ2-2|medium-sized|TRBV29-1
CSVGNAGGGTGELFF
TGCAGCGTTGGGAACGCGGGGGGAGGCACCGGGGAGCTGTTTTTT
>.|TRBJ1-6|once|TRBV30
CAWSVRLRPLHF
TGTGCCTGGAGCGTCCGGCTGCGCCCCCTCCACTTT
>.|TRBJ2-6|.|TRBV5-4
CASSLLQASSGANVLTF
TGTGCCAGCAGCTTGTTACAGGCCTCCTCTGGGGCCAACGTCCTGACTTTC
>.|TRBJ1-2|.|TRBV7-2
CASSSQWGSTF
TGTGCCAGCAGCTCCCAGTGGGGCAGCACCTTC
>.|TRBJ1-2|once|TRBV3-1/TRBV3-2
CASSQDRDSLYGYTF
TGTGCCAGCAGCCAAGATCGCGACAGCCTCTATGGCTACACCTTC
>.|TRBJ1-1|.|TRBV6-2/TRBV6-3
CASSYSPGSTEAFF
TGTGCCAGCAGTTACTCGCCAGGGTCCACTGAAGCTTTCTTT
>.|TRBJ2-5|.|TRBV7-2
CASSPTGIGYEETQYF
TGTGCCAGCAGCCCTACGGGAATAGGGTACGAGGAGACCCAGTACTTC
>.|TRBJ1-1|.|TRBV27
CASSLSPRVSTEAFF
TGTGCCAGCAGTTTATCCCCCAGGGTTAGCACTGAAGCTTTCTTT
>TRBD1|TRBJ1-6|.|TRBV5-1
CASSGPGQGSSPLHF
TGCGCCAGCAGCGGCCCGGGACAGGGTAGTTCACCCCTCCACTTT
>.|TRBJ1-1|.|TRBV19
CASSIGQASTEAFF
TGTGCCAGTAGTATAGGACAAGCATCCACTGAAGCTTTCTTT
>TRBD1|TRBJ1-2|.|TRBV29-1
CSVGTGGNYGYTF
TGCAGCGTTGGGACAGGGGGGAACTATGGCTACACCTTC
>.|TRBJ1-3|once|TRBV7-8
CASSFTARSSGNTIYF
TGTGCCAGCAGCTTCACCGCCAGAAGCTCTGGAAACACCATATATTTT
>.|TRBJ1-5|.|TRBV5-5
CASSLGQRSNQPQHF
TGTGCCAGCAGCTTGGGCCAAAGGAGCAATCAGCCCCAGCATTTT
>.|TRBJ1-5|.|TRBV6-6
CASTPGASGYEPQHF
TGTGCCAGCACCCCGGGGGCGTCGGGGTACGAGCCCCAGCATTTT
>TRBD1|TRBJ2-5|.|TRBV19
CASSMVGTGWLRETQYF
TGTGCCAGTAGTATGGTCGGGACAGGGTGGTTGCGAGAGACCCAGTACTTC
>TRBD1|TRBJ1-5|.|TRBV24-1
CATRDRVRRICNQPQHF
TGTGCCACCAGGGACAGGGTTCGGAGAATTTGCAATCAGCCCCAGCATTTT
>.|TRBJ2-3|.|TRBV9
CASSATGTTDTQYF
TGTGCCAGCAGCGCGACCGGGACTACAGATACGCAGTATTTT
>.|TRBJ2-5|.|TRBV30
CAWSVGLASSVETQYF
TGTGCCTGGAGTGTCGGGCTAGCGTCTTCGGTGGAGACCCAGTACTTC
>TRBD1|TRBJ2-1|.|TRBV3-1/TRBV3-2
CASSYKQGASYNEQFF
TGTGCCAGCAGCTACAAACAGGGGGCGTCCTACAATGAGCAGTTCTTC
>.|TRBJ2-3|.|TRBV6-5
CASSIRATTDTQYF
TGTGCCAGCTCCATTAGGGCCACCACAGATACGCAGTATTTT
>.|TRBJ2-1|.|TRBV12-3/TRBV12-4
CASRTGTPNEQFF
TGTGCCAGCAGAACGGGGACGCCCAATGAGCAGTTCTTC
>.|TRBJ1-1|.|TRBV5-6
CASSLRGGNTEAFF
TGTGCCAGCAGCTTGAGGGGAGGGAACACTGAAGCTTTCTTT
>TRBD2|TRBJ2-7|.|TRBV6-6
CATSSGSGAYEQYF
TGTGCCACTTCGAGCGGGAGTGGTGCCTACGAGCAGTACTTC
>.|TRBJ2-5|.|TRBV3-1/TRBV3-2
CASSPDATGTRQTQYF
TGTGCCAGCAGCCCCGATGCTACAGGGACTCGACAGACCCAGTACTTC
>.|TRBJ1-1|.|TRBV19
CASSTYTEAFF
TGTGCCAGTAGTACCTACACTGAAGCTTTCTTT
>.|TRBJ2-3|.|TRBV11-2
CASSLDLTDTQYF
TGTGCCAGCAGCTTAGATCTCACAGATACGCAGTATTTT
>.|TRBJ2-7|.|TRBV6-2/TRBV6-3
CASSYSIGGSSYEQYF
TGTGCCAGCAGTTACTCGATCGGGGGAAGCTCCTACGAGCAGTACTTC
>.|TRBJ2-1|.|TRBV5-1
CASSLQSTRGAYNEQFF
TGCGCCAGCAGCTTGCAAAGTACTAGGGGCGCCTACAATGAGCAGTTCTTC
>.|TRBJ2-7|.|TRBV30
CAWLPLGGTTIEQYF
TGTGCCTGGCTCCCTCTAGGGGGGACGACTATTGAGCAGTACTTC